This note documents a single TCR beta chain sequence. Its antigen is currently unknown. These data are taken from a study of T-cell memory formation after mild COVID-19. This CDR3 is built from 14 residues. Per the germline V gene, CDR1 is SGHTA and CDR2 is FQGNSA. Trimming left V 5 bases short and J 2 bases short, with 13 bases between. Notes on the study in general: Later expanders leaned toward CD4+, whereas clones contracting from day 15 to 85 were balanced CD4/CD8.

Each CDR3 protein is one row after TCRdb ran MiXCR on the 5' RACE reads. The profile shows about 140,000 distinct CDR3 sequences, roughly 14% of them singletons. The receptor's source is an adult woman who had mild COVID-19 (a few samples of this study predate the infection). Cell type and time point are not known. This sequence joins TRBV7-2 and TRBJ2-7; D call uncertain. Sequenced sample: PBMCs or a T cell subset sorted from them (not recorded which). The CDR3, as DNA: TGTGCCAGCAGCCACCACCCGCCCACCTACGAGCAGTACTTC. The encoded protein is CASSHHPPTYEQYF.